This record covers a single TCR beta chain. The antigen remains unidentified. Profiling relied on immunoSEQ multiplex PCR, and the TCRdb table lists in-frame clones only, not all of them. This table has 75,000 to 90,000 clones, roughly nine tenths appearing once. The data are from a study of OX40 agonist ivuxolimab in advanced cancers. About the study: Of the participants, under 50% had some prior anti-PD-1, anti-PD-L1 or anti-CTLA-4 therapy, which was allowed.

Notes on the study in general: CD4+ and CD8+ blood T cells expanded clonally by week 6 at 0.1 to 3.0 mg/kg. Fewer expanded clones were found on average in CD4+ than in CD8+ T cells. No antigen was identified for the clonally expanded peripheral T cells.

The sample here was CD4+ or CD8+ T cells sorted from blood, taken in a trial of the OX40 agonist ivuxolimab. This clonotype was obtained from an adult with an advanced solid tumor such as melanoma, head and neck, liver or kidney cancer.

The CDR3 here is CASSQLGTPGETQYF. The CDR3 nucleotides read TGTGCCAGCAGTCAATTGGGGACCCCTGGGGAGACCCAGTACTTC. V usage is TRBV6-1 and J usage is TRBJ2-5, with D perhaps TRBD1 or TRBD2 (5 bases each). The length of the CDR3 is 15 residues. The germline V and J ends were trimmed by 5 bases and 5 bases, with 18 bases remaining between them. Germline lookup yields CDR1 MNHNS and CDR2 SASEGT.